This is a list of T cell receptor beta chains from one sample in a study of cytomegalovirus exposure and HLA in healthy donors. TCRdb's table, derived via immunoSEQ multiplex PCR, lists solely in-frame clones and lacks some. The sample totals about 130,000 clones. The source material was PBMCs. The source is a young man in good health and CMV-seronegative. Both conserved end residues are part of each CDR3.

v_gene: TRBV4-2; j_gene: TRBJ2-7; CDR3aa: CASSREGAGVGEQYF
v_gene: TRBV28; j_gene: TRBJ2-1; CDR3aa: CASSPSGGVGGRVHEQFF
v_gene: TRBV5-1; j_gene: TRBJ1-1; CDR3aa: CASSWRTLTVTSYREAFF
v_gene: TRBV6-1; j_gene: TRBJ2-3; CDR3aa: CASLRDRQNTDTQYF
v_gene: TRBV4-3; j_gene: TRBJ2-7; CDR3aa: CASSQDRGDPPSYEQYF
v_gene: TRBV4-1; j_gene: TRBJ1-1; CDR3aa: CASSQGAVGGWTEAFF
v_gene: TRBV30; j_gene: TRBJ1-5; CDR3aa: CAFSGQVGDQPQHF
v_gene: TRBV7-6; j_gene: TRBJ2-7; CDR3aa: CASSRGSDSHNEQYF
v_gene: TRBV5-1; j_gene: TRBJ2-7; CDR3aa: CASSFSLEFEQYF
v_gene: TRBV27; j_gene: TRBJ2-7; CDR3aa: CASSFGTGGLYEQYF
v_gene: TRBV6-6; j_gene: TRBJ1-2; CDR3aa: CASSYDSNSNYGYTF
v_gene: TRBV19; j_gene: TRBJ2-1; CDR3aa: CASSIGQASSYNEQFF
v_gene: TRBV4-1; j_gene: TRBJ1-3; CDR3aa: CASSQDSSGNTIYF
v_gene: TRBV14; j_gene: TRBJ2-1; CDR3aa: CASSPLPLRSSYNEQFF
v_gene: TRBV4-3; j_gene: TRBJ2-3; CDR3aa: CASSQDLGQGVDTQYF
v_gene: TRBV28; j_gene: TRBJ2-3; CDR3aa: CASSLTFGLAGHVGHTQYF
v_gene: TRBV2; j_gene: TRBJ2-7; CDR3aa: CASSDGTGVYEQYF
v_gene: TRBV11-2; j_gene: TRBJ2-7; CDR3aa: CASSLDRLYEQYF
v_gene: TRBV28; j_gene: TRBJ1-4; CDR3aa: CASTYEGAGEKLFF
v_gene: TRBV7-2; j_gene: TRBJ1-1; CDR3aa: CASSLLRGTEAFF
v_gene: TRBV7-2; j_gene: TRBJ2-7; CDR3aa: CASSWDSSYEQYF
v_gene: TRBV29-1; j_gene: TRBJ2-7; CDR3aa: CSVAGVGGLFYEQYF
v_gene: TRBV6-5; j_gene: TRBJ2-7; CDR3aa: CAWAGLREAKFEQYF
v_gene: TRBV6-1; j_gene: TRBJ1-6; CDR3aa: CASSVLFRGPYNSPLHF
v_gene: TRBV5-6; j_gene: TRBJ2-1; CDR3aa: CASSPRAGGTYNEQFF
v_gene: TRBV6-5; j_gene: TRBJ1-1; CDR3aa: CASSRRDSRNTEAFF
v_gene: TRBV27; j_gene: TRBJ1-5; CDR3aa: CASSPGGNQPQHF
v_gene: TRBV7-2; j_gene: TRBJ2-7; CDR3aa: CASSLATGEQYF
v_gene: TRBV7-3; j_gene: TRBJ2-1; CDR3aa: CASSMGLTTYNEQFF
v_gene: TRBV7-9; j_gene: TRBJ1-1; CDR3aa: CASIGTGAGTEAFF
v_gene: TRBV5-8; j_gene: TRBJ1-1; CDR3aa: CASSRRDRGPNTEAFF
v_gene: TRBV29-1; j_gene: TRBJ2-3; CDR3aa: CSVDPKGGTGSADTQYF
v_gene: TRBV19; j_gene: TRBJ2-5; CDR3aa: CASSIRGPGETQYF
v_gene: TRBV6-5; j_gene: TRBJ1-2; CDR3aa: CASSLDGGNYGYTF
v_gene: TRBV27; j_gene: TRBJ1-6; CDR3aa: CASSLARYNSPLHF
v_gene: TRBV9; j_gene: TRBJ1-4; CDR3aa: CASSAPGQGARLFF
v_gene: TRBV5-1; j_gene: TRBJ2-2; CDR3aa: CASSLALAGDTGELFF
v_gene: TRBV4-2; j_gene: TRBJ2-7; CDR3aa: CASAGVSYEQYF
v_gene: TRBV5-6; j_gene: NA; CDR3aa: CASSLRGPGYYEQYF
v_gene: TRBV7-3; j_gene: TRBJ2-3; CDR3aa: CASSLGLAGGPGDTQYF
v_gene: TRBV30; j_gene: TRBJ1-1; CDR3aa: CAWSNKGALFRSSSNTEAFF
v_gene: TRBV18; j_gene: TRBJ2-5; CDR3aa: CASSGRLSEEQYF
v_gene: TRBV2; j_gene: TRBJ2-3; CDR3aa: CASPSTDTQYF
v_gene: TRBV13; j_gene: TRBJ2-2; CDR3aa: CASSSKGLAIPTGELFF
v_gene: TRBV6-5; j_gene: TRBJ2-4; CDR3aa: CASSSRDLQNIQYF
v_gene: TRBV9; j_gene: TRBJ2-7; CDR3aa: CASSVDDESFPGEQYF
v_gene: TRBV25-1; j_gene: TRBJ1-2; CDR3aa: CASTIRGQGYGYTF
v_gene: TRBV4-1; j_gene: TRBJ2-7; CDR3aa: CASSQDGVAGGANEQYF
v_gene: TRBV18; j_gene: TRBJ2-7; CDR3aa: CASSPRLAGGPGNEQYF
v_gene: TRBV28; j_gene: TRBJ2-1; CDR3aa: CASSTHRGQGDNEQFF
v_gene: TRBV29-1; j_gene: TRBJ1-5; CDR3aa: CSATIGDSNQPQHF
v_gene: TRBV6-5; j_gene: TRBJ2-7; CDR3aa: CASSASGFTYEQYF
v_gene: TRBV19; j_gene: TRBJ2-1; CDR3aa: CASSVTSGRNSYNEQFF